The sample holds a few counts of the clone carrying this T cell receptor (beta chain). The data stem from a study of early T cells in non-severe SARS-CoV-2 infection. About the study: The sequenced material was bulk RNA from unsorted whole blood, and its chains were unpaired.

TCRdb re-analysed the 5' RACE reads in MiXCR, keeping a single row per CDR3 protein. The sample shows 70,000 to 85,000 distinct CDR3 sequences, approximately 13% of them seen only once. Germline loops: CDR1 SGHTA, CDR2 FQGNSA. This CDR3 has 15 residues. Trimming took off 3 bases at V and 0 bases at J, with 11 bases between the two ends. The specimen was whole blood. This clonotype was obtained from an adult who was a healthcare worker with PCR-confirmed SARS-CoV-2 infection or an uninfected control (not recorded which). The rearrangement uses TRBV7-2 and TRBJ1-2; D unresolved. CDR3 protein: CASSFQETANYGYTF. The CDR3 bases are TGTGCCAGCAGCTTCCAGGAGACCGCTAACTATGGCTACACCTTC.